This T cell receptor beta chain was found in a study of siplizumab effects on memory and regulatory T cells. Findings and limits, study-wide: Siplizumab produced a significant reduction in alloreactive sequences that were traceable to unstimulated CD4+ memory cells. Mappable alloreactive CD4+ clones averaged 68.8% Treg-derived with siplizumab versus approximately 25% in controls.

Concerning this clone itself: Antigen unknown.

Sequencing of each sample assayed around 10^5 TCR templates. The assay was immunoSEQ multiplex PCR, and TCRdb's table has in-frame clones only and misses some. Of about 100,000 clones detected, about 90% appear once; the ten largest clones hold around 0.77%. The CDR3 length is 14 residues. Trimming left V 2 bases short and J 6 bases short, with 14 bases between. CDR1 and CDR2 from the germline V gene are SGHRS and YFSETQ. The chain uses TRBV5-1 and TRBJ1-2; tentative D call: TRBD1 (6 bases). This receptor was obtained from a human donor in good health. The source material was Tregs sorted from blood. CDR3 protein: CASSLNRVEDGYTF. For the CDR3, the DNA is TGCGCCAGCAGCTTAAACAGGGTTGAGGATGGCTACACCTTC.